The source of this TCR beta chain is a study of Ad26.COV2.S vaccination and SARS-CoV-2 variants. The CDR3 consists of 15 residues. Germline CDR1 and CDR2: LGHNA and YNFKEQ. The V end lost 1 base, the J end lost 2 bases, and 9 bases lay between the germline ends. Method: immunoSEQ multiplex PCR; TCRdb's copy keeps in-frame clones and lacks some. The sample carries 350,000 to 600,000 clones, approximately 90% recorded once. Remarks on this clone: No antigen is known for it.

Treatment in this sample: about 20 received Ad26.COV2.S at low or high dose, single or two shots; several received placebo; per-sample allocation not given. Samples were taken on day 63 after the first vaccine or placebo injection. Broader study findings: Post-vaccination spike-specific CD8+ and CD4+ T cell responses reportedly had substantial breadth. Total T cell responses were possibly underestimated by TCR breadth and depth analyses. Higher spike-specific TCR breadth was found in vaccine recipients than in placebo recipients.

The source was peripheral blood, collected in a trial of Ad26.COV2.S vaccine versus placebo. This TCR came from a person between 18 and 65 years old who received the Ad26.COV2.S COVID-19 vaccine or a placebo. This sequence joins TRBV4-2 and TRBJ2-1; weak D call: TRBD2 (6 bases). The CDR3 sequence: CASSQGGATYNEQFF. The DNA of the CDR3 is TGTGCCAGCAGCCAAGGCGGGGCAACCTACAATGAGCAGTTCTTC.